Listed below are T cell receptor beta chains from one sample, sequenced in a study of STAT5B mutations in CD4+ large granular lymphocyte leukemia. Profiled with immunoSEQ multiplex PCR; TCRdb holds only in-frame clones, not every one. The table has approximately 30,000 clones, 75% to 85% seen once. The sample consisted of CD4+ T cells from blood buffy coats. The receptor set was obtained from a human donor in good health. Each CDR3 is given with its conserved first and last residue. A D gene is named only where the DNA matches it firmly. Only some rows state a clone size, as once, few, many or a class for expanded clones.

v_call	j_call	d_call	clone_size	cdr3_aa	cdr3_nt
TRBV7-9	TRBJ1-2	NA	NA	CASSPGRRNFYGYTF	TGTGCCAGCAGCCCAGGACGCCGGAACTTCTATGGCTACACCTTC
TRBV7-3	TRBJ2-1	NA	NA	CASSLLGQSSYNEQFF	TGTGCCAGCAGCTTACTCGGACAAAGCTCCTACAATGAGCAGTTCTTC
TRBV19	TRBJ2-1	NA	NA	CASSTVSYNEQFF	TGTGCCAGTAGTACGGTTTCCTACAATGAGCAGTTCTTC
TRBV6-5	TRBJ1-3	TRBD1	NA	CASSSPQGSSGNTIYF	TGTGCTAGCAGTTCCCCACAGGGGAGTTCTGGAAACACCATATATTTT
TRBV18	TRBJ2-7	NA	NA	CASSPDHFGAYEQYF	TGTGCCAGCTCACCAGACCACTTTGGCGCCTACGAGCAGTACTTC
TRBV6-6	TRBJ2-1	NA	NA	CASRKPGLRYNEQFF	TGTGCCAGCAGGAAACCGGGACTCCGATACAATGAGCAGTTCTTC
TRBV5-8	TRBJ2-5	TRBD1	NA	CASSLAGTGVGETQYF	TGTGCCAGCAGCTTGGCCGGGACAGGAGTTGGGGAGACCCAGTACTTC
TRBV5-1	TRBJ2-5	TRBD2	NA	CASSLGLWPSGEETQYF	TGCGCCAGCAGCTTGGGACTCTGGCCTAGCGGGGAAGAGACCCAGTACTTC
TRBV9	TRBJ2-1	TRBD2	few	CASSAGLGGYNEQFF	TGTGCCAGCAGCGCCGGACTAGGAGGGTACAATGAGCAGTTCTTC
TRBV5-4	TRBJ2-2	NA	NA	CASSFSGFGELFF	TGTGCCAGCAGCTTTTCGGGATTCGGGGAGCTGTTTTTT
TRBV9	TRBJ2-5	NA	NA	CASSVAPSKETQYF	TGTGCCAGCAGCGTAGCGCCGTCGAAAGAGACCCAGTACTTC
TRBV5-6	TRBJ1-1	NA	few	CASSGDVGYTEAFF	TGTGCCAGCAGCGGGGACGTAGGTTACACTGAAGCTTTCTTT
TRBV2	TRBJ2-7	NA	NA	CASSLGQSSYEQYF	TGTGCCAGCAGTCTGGGGCAGAGCTCCTACGAGCAGTACTTC
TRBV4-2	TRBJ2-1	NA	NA	CASSQGRGDNEQFF	TGTGCCAGCAGCCAAGGCCGCGGAGACAATGAGCAGTTCTTC
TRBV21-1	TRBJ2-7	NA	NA	CASSKAGDFGF	TGTGCCAGCAGCAAAGCCGGGGACTTTGGCTTC
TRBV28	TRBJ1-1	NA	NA	CASKGDGAEAFF	TGTGCCAGCAAGGGCGATGGGGCTGAAGCTTTCTTT
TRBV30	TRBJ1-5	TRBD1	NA	CAWNAGGFGQPQHF	TGTGCCTGGAACGCAGGGGGCTTCGGTCAGCCCCAGCATTTT
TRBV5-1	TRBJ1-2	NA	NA	CASSSTTGGTYGYTF	TGCGCCAGCAGCTCAACGACGGGGGGCACCTATGGCTACACCTTC
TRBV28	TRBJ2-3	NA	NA	CASSLSLNTQYF	TGTGCCAGCAGTTTGAGTCTGAATACGCAGTATTTT
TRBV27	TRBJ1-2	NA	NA	CASRKGFGYTF	TGTGCCAGCAGGAAGGGGTTTGGCTACACCTTC
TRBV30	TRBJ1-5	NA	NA	CAWRMARGGGSNQPQHF	TGTGCCTGGAGGATGGCAAGGGGCGGTGGGAGCAATCAGCCCCAGCATTTT
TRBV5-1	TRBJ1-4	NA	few	CASSLAGAANEKLFF	TGCGCCAGCAGCTTGGCCGGGGCAGCTAATGAAAAACTGTTTTTT
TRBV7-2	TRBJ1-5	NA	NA	CASSLASGVNQPQHF	TGTGCCAGCAGCTTAGCGTCCGGGGTCAATCAGCCCCAGCATTTT
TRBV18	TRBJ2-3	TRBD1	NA	CASSPRDRGWTDTQYF	TGTGCCAGCTCACCACGGGACAGGGGTTGGACAGATACGCAGTATTTT
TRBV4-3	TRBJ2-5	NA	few	CASSQDSETQYF	TGCGCCAGCAGCCAAGATTCGGAGACCCAGTACTTC
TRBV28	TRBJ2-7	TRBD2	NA	CASSLSGFSSYEQYF	TGTGCCAGCAGTCTTAGCGGGTTCAGCTCCTACGAGCAGTACTTC
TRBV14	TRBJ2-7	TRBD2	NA	CAEALAGVEQYF	TGTGCCGAGGCGCTGGCGGGGGTCGAGCAGTACTTC
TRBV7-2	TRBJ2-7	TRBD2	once	CASSRDYAGEQYF	TGTGCCAGCAGCCGGGACTACGCTGGGGAGCAGTACTTC
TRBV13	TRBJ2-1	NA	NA	CASSLGLQESSYNEQFF	TGTGCCAGCAGCTTAGGCCTACAAGAGAGCTCCTACAATGAGCAGTTCTTC
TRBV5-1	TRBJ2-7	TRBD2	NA	CASSFLAASYEQYF	TGCGCCAGCAGCTTCCTAGCGGCCTCCTACGAGCAGTACTTC
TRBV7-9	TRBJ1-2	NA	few	CASSSLGASGDYGYTF	TGTGCCAGCAGCTCTCTAGGGGCGAGTGGTGACTATGGCTACACCTTC
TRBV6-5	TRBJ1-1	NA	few	CASGRKNTEAFF	TGTGCCAGTGGACGGAAGAACACTGAAGCTTTCTTT
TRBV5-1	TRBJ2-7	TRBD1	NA	CASSRGQNYEQYF	TGCGCCAGCAGCCGGGGACAGAACTACGAGCAGTACTTC
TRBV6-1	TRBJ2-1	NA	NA	CASSGFLTQVSYNEQFF	TGTGCCAGCAGTGGATTCCTAACACAGGTCTCCTACAATGAGCAGTTCTTC
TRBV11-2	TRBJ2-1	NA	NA	CASSPGGRDEQFF	TGTGCCAGCAGCCCTGGGGGCCGGGATGAGCAGTTCTTC
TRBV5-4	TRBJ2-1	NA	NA	CASSSPSPSAPAMTQFF	TGTGCCAGCAGCTCTCCCTCCCCTAGCGCCCCCGCAATGACGCAGTTCTTC
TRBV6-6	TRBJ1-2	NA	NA	CASSYGGRGYTF	TGTGCCAGCAGTTATGGGGGTCGGGGCTACACCTTC
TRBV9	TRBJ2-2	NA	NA	CASSVSTGINTGELFF	TGTGCCAGCAGCGTTAGCACAGGGATTAACACCGGGGAGCTGTTTTTT
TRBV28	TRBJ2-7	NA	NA	CASRRGHTNEQYF	TGTGCCAGCAGGAGGGGACATACGAACGAGCAGTACTTC
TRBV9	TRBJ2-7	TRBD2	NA	CASSVKGLAGVYEQYF	TGTGCCAGCAGCGTAAAGGGACTAGCGGGGGTCTACGAGCAGTACTTC
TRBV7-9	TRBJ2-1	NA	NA	CASSLGGGREQFF	TGTGCCAGCAGCTTAGGGGGAGGCAGGGAGCAGTTCTTC
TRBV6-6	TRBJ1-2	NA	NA	CASSYSGREGYGYTF	TGTGCCAGCAGTTACTCGGGTCGGGAGGGCTATGGCTACACCTTC
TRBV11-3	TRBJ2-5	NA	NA	CASSLRGSKTQYF	TGTGCCAGCAGCCTTAGAGGGTCGAAGACCCAGTACTTC
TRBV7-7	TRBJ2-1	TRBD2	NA	CASSLKREGSEQFF	TGTGCTAGCAGCTTGAAGCGGGAGGGGAGTGAGCAGTTCTTC
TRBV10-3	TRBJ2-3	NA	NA	CAISRLEDTQYF	TGTGCCATCAGTCGGTTAGAAGATACGCAGTATTTT
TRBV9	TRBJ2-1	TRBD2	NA	CASSVVAGGNNEQFF	TGTGCCAGCAGCGTAGTAGCGGGGGGAAACAATGAGCAGTTCTTC
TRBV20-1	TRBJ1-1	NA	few	CRVIENTEAFF	TGCAGAGTCATAGAGAACACTGAAGCTTTCTTT
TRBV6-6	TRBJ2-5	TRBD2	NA	CASSYRRGGPQETQYF	TGTGCCAGCAGTTACCGCCGCGGGGGGCCGCAAGAGACCCAGTACTTC